One sample yielded the 24 T cell receptor beta chains listed below, sequenced in a study of metastatic and nonmetastatic thyroid tumors. MiXCR re-clonotyped the PCR reads for TCRdb. This sample has 15,000 to 20,000 clones; less than 25% occur once, and the top ten carry 15% to 20%. Thyroid surgery was performed in patients who had received no treatment beforehand. The sequencing sample was made of tumor tissue. Every receptor here comes from a female donor with papillary thyroid cancer or a benign thyroid nodule (not recorded which). Some clones in this sample may be carry-over from other donors' samples.

The V and J genes are TRBV12-3 or TRBV12-4 and TRBJ2-5; 9 nucleotides align to TRBD2. The V and J ends lost 11 bases and 7 bases, in that order; junction bases with no gene match: 14. The CDR3 runs to 14 residues. The CDR3 nucleotides read TGTGCCTCCTTAGCGGGGGCCCCCTTGGGGACCCAGTACTTC. The encoded protein is CASLAGAPLGTQYF.

The chain links TRBV7-6 to TRBJ2-3, with D possibly called TRBD1 or TRBD2 (5 bases each). The CDR3 covers 17 residues. Germline CDR1 reads SGHVS; CDR2 reads FNYEAQ. The germline V and J ends were trimmed by 1 base and 3 bases, with 17 bases remaining between them. CDR3 in DNA: TGTGCCAGCAGCTTAGGGGCAGGGCGCGGGTGGACAGATACGCAGTATTTT. It yields the protein CASSLGAGRGWTDTQYF.

V usage is TRBV6-5 and J usage is TRBJ1-3; D unclear. The ends were cut back, 4 bases at V and 0 bases at J, with 10 bases in the middle. CDR1 and CDR2 (germline): MNHEY, SVGAGI. CDR3 size: 15 residues. The CDR3 sequence: CASSSPGISGNTIYF. DNA of the CDR3: TGTGCCAGCAGTTCGCCGGGGATCTCTGGAAACACCATATATTTT.

This clone was counted ten times or more. Other DNA sequences from this sample encode an identical CDR3 as well. The chain combines TRBV29-1 with TRBJ2-5; TRBD1 matches at 12 bases. This CDR3 contains 13 residues. In germline, CDR1 is SQVTM, CDR2 ANQGSEA. V shed 7 bases and J 6 bases; nucleotides not matched to a gene: 6. This CDR3 is CSGGQGAGKTQYF. CDR3 in DNA: TGCAGCGGGGGACAGGGGGCGGGGAAGACCCAGTACTTC.

This clone appeared many times. The rearrangement links TRBV7-9 to TRBJ2-7; D could derive from TRBD1 or TRBD2 (5 bases each). This CDR3 spans 12 amino acids. V shed 5 bases and J shed 3 bases, with 8 bases lying between them. In germline, CDR1 is SEHNR, CDR2 FQNEAQ (reference sequence). The CDR3, as DNA: TGTGCCAGCAGCCGGGACGGCTACGAGCAGTACTTC. Translation: CASSRDGYEQYF.

This clone came up a few times. The rearrangement joins TRBV6-4 to TRBJ1-6, with 8 bases that match TRBD1. Per germline, CDR1 MRHNA and CDR2 SNTAGT. Trimming removed 6 bases from V and 7 bases from J; junction bases left unmatched: 14. The CDR3 is 17 amino acids. CDR3 sequence (DNA): TGTGCCAGCAGCTCCCTTATCCGACAGGGGTGGAATTCACCCCTCCACTTT. As protein: CASSSLIRQGWNSPLHF.

At least ten counts were recorded for this clone. This chain uses TRBV2 with TRBJ1-2; 8 bases line up with TRBD1. The junction had 12 bases not matched to a gene; V was cut back by 3 bases and J by 3 bases. CDR1 is SNHLY, CDR2 FYNNEI, per germline. The CDR3 is 17 residues long. CDR3: CASSELDREVTYYGYTF. Here the CDR3 DNA reads TGTGCCAGCAGTGAGCTGGACAGGGAAGTTACATACTATGGCTACACCTTC.

This clone is medium-sized within its sample. The chain has TRBV5-1 and TRBJ1-3; 7 bases are shared with TRBD1. From germline, CDR1 is SGHRS and CDR2 YFSETQ. CDR3 length: 16 amino acids. The junction had 8 bases not matched to a gene; V was cut back by 4 bases and J by 1 base. This CDR3 reads CASSRTGVTSGNTIYF. The DNA for the CDR3 is TGCGCCAGCAGCCGAACAGGGGTTACTTCTGGAAACACCATATATTTT.

This clone was detected ten times or more. The chain links TRBV3-1 to TRBJ2-2, with D hard to call. The CDR3 is 13 residues long. CDR1 is LGHDT and CDR2 is YNNKEL in the germline V gene (reference sequence). With 4 bases removed from V and 4 bases from J, the gap between germline ends came to 7 bases. For the CDR3, the DNA is TGTGCCAGCAGCCCCCAAGGCACCGGGGAGCTGTTTTTT. Amino acid sequence: CASSPQGTGELFF.

This clone was seen many times. The chain has TRBV2 and TRBJ1-2; D is unresolved. The CDR3 is 12 amino acids. The V end lost 10 bases, the J end lost 8 bases, and 17 bases lay between the germline ends. Germline V gene sequence: CDR1 SNHLY, CDR2 FYNNEI. The CDR3 DNA follows: TGTGCCACCGTTCAGGCCGTCCTAGGCTACACCTTC. It specifies CATVQAVLGYTF.

This clone occurred many times. The V gene is TRBV7-8, the J gene TRBJ1-2; 7 bases map to TRBD1. The CDR3 has 14 residues. Germline assignment: CDR1 SGHVS and CDR2 FQNEAQ. The ends lost 0 bases at V and 8 bases at J; junction bases unmatched: 6. The CDR3 loop is CASSLAAQGVGYTF. For the CDR3, the DNA is TGTGCCAGCAGCTTAGCGGCGCAGGGGGTAGGCTACACCTTC.

The V and J genes are TRBV6-2 or TRBV6-3 and TRBJ2-7, with TRBD2 as a possible D gene (6 bases). The germline gives CDR1 MNHEY, CDR2 SVGEGT. The CDR3 consists of 15 residues. The V end lost 5 bases, the J end lost 2 bases, and 16 bases lay between the germline ends. The CDR3 sequence: CASSRPGLHPYEQYF. The CDR3 DNA follows: TGTGCCAGCAGTAGACCGGGACTCCACCCCTACGAGCAGTACTTC.

This clone has a count of ten or more. This sequence joins TRBV10-1 and TRBJ2-7; 8 nucleotides align to TRBD1. The ends lost 1 base at V and 6 bases at J; junction bases unmatched: 17. The germline V gene has CDR1 WNHNN and CDR2 SYGVQD (reference sequence). This CDR3 contains 18 residues. CDR3 nucleotide sequence: TGCGCCAGCAGTGAGTTTTGGGTCCCAGGGGGCCCTTATGGCGAGCAGTACTTC. This sequence encodes CASSEFWVPGGPYGEQYF.

On this clone: A junction end diverges from the germline sequence, so it may reflect a read error. The rearrangement links TRBV6-2 or TRBV6-3 to TRBJ1-5; D is undetermined. Germline V gene lookup returns CDR1 MNHEY and CDR2 SVGEGT. The CDR3 sequence is 12 residues long. CDR3 region: CAGTTWNQHQHF. Here the CDR3 DNA reads TGTGCCGGCACCACCTGGAATCAGCACCAGCATTTT.

J is TRBJ1-1 and V is TRBV6-2 or TRBV6-3, with D possibly matching TRBD1 (5 bases). The germline V and J ends were trimmed by 2 bases and 3 bases, with 7 bases remaining between them. CDR3 length: 13 residues. CDR1 is MNHEY and CDR2 is SVGEGT in the germline V gene. CDR3 sequence: CASSYEGHTEAFF. CDR3 bases: TGTGCCAGCAGTTACGAGGGACACACTGAAGCTTTCTTT.

Ten or more counts support this clone. The genes are TRBV6-1 and TRBJ2-3; 12 bases match TRBD2. The CDR3 totals 14 residues. Germline V lookup: CDR1 MNHNS, CDR2 SASEGT. V lost 10 bases to trimming and J lost 6 bases; unmatched junction nucleotides: 8. The CDR3 protein is CATGLAGGPDTQYF. CDR3 nucleotide sequence: TGTGCCACCGGGCTAGCGGGAGGGCCCGATACGCAGTATTTT.

The chain has TRBV7-9 and TRBJ2-7; 9 bases are a match to TRBD1. Germline CDR1 and CDR2: SEHNR and FQNEAQ (reference sequence). The CDR3 is 14 amino acids. After removal of 5 bases from V and 5 bases from J, the junction contained 7 bases not matched to a gene. This CDR3 reads CASSHGTGINEQYF. The CDR3 DNA follows: TGTGCCAGCAGCCACGGGACAGGGATTAACGAGCAGTACTTC.

The rearrangement joins TRBV20-1 to TRBJ1-1; no definite D call. CDR1 DFQATT and CDR2 SNEGSKA come from the germline V gene (reference sequence). The CDR3 covers 14 residues. V lost 1 base and J 2 bases, leaving 11 bases between the germline ends. CDR3 coding DNA: TGCAGTGCTAGAGCTTGGGAACCCAACACTGAAGCTTTCTTT. Amino acid sequence: CSARAWEPNTEAFF.

This clone was seen at least ten times. This chain joins TRBV6-5 and TRBJ2-1, with 7 positions matching TRBD2. CDR3 length: 15 residues. CDR1 and CDR2 from the germline V gene are MNHEY and SVGAGI. The V gene end was trimmed by 4 bases and the J gene end by 9 bases; junction bases not matched to a gene: 12. CDR3 region: CASSWHFTSGVEQFF. In DNA form, the CDR3 reads TGTGCCAGCAGTTGGCATTTTACCAGCGGGGTTGAGCAGTTCTTC.

The CDR3 DNA sequence: TGTGCCAGCGGAGTCCGATTGGGGCCACAAGAGACCCAGTACTTC. It translates to CASGVRLGPQETQYF. The rearrangement links TRBV4-2 to TRBJ2-5; TRBD1 might be the D (5 bases). This CDR3 has 15 amino acids. V was trimmed by 8 bases and J by 2 bases, leaving 18 bases between them. The germline gives CDR1 LGHNA, CDR2 YNFKEQ.

Details on this clone: Possible read error: a much larger clone is one base away. This specimen includes other DNA sequences encoding the same CDR3. The CDR3 is CASRIYSGPDTQYF. In nucleotides, the CDR3 is TGTGCCAGCAGGATATACTCAGGGCCAGATACACAGTATTTT. The rearrangement links TRBV28 to TRBJ2-3, with D possibly being TRBD1 (5 bases). From germline, CDR1 is MDHEN and CDR2 SYDVKM. The CDR3 covers 14 residues.

Many counts were recorded for this clone. This may come from a read error, since a much larger clone is one base off. Other DNA sequences in the same sample also yield this CDR3. The CDR3 loop reads CASSPSGSRNQPQHF. CDR3 coding DNA: TGTGCCAGCAGCCCCAGCGGATCTCGTAATCAGCCCCAGCATTTT. The chain links TRBV6-1 to TRBJ1-5, with unresolved D. The CDR3 loop spans 15 amino acids. Trimming removed 6 bases at V and 4 bases at J, with 16 bases between. Germline CDR1 MNHNS, CDR2 SASEGT.

The V gene is TRBV20-1, the J gene TRBJ2-1; 7 positions match TRBD1. Germline V gene sequence: CDR1 DFQATT, CDR2 SNEGSKA (reference sequence). V gave up 1 base and J gave up 5 bases; unmatched junction bases: 8. The CDR3 runs 15 residues. Written as DNA, the CDR3 is TGCAGTGCTAGAGCGGATTACAGGGGCAACAATGAGCAGTTCTTC. Translating gives CSARADYRGNNEQFF.

The chain uses TRBV9 and TRBJ1-6, with no clear D. The CDR3 length is 17 residues. CDR1 SGDLS and CDR2 YYNGEE come from the germline V gene. The V end was cut by 4 bases, the J end by 7 bases, with 21 bases between. The CDR3 sequence is CASSPISQTPLNSPLHF. The DNA for the CDR3 is TGTGCCAGCAGCCCGATAAGTCAGACACCGCTGAATTCACCCCTCCACTTT.